The text below deals with one T cell receptor beta chain. Data came from immunoSEQ multiplex PCR; TCRdb stores just in-frame clones and leaves some out. The repertoire includes about 170,000 clones, roughly four fifths of them detected once, and less than 3.5% sits in the top ten. While infection was still active, Seattle patients were enrolled and then followed longitudinally. The V gene's germline CDR1 is SGHVS and CDR2 FNYEAQ. V lost 5 bases and J lost 3; bases outside the gene matches: 19. The CDR3 totals 20 residues. These data come from a study of blood T cell repertoires in COVID-19. Study overall: Researchers got acute and convalescent COVID-19 samples from the United States, Italy and Spain. T cells, B-cell-depleted T cells, or PBMCs supplied cDNA or gDNA.

Sequencing was performed on peripheral blood. The TCR originated in a woman older than 75 with COVID-19, enrolled during active disease. This chain joins TRBV7-6 and TRBJ2-7; 13 bases fit TRBD2. The CDR3 nucleotides are TGTGCCAGCAGCAGATCCGGATCCGGGACTAGCGGGGCCGCGGTCTACGAGCAGTACTTC. It codes for CASSRSGSGTSGAAVYEQYF. Using reference TRBV7-6 and TRBJ2-7 for the parts outside the CDR3, the full variable domain is GAGVSQSPRYKVTKRGQDVALRCDPISGHVSLYWYRQALGQGPEFLTYFNYEAQQDKSGLPNDRFSAERPEGSISTLTIQRTEQRDSAMYRCASSRSGSGTSGAAVYEQYFGPGTRLTVT.